The 24 T cell receptor beta chains reported below all come from one sample, sequenced in a study of T-cell memory formation after mild COVID-19. MiXCR was run by TCRdb on the 5' RACE reads, yielding one entry per CDR3 protein. Among under 450,000 distinct CDR3 sequences, 13% to 15% were seen once, and the ten largest hold less than 25%. Sample: PBMCs or a T cell subset sorted from them (not recorded which). These receptor sequences come from a man aged 18 to 30 who had mild COVID-19 (a few samples of this study predate the infection). Cell type and time point are not known.

The V and J genes are TRBV5-1 and TRBJ2-1; D might be TRBD2 (6 bases). The germline gives CDR1 SGHRS, CDR2 YFSETQ. The germline V and J ends were trimmed by 6 bases and 7 bases, with 17 bases remaining between them. CDR3 length: 14 residues. The CDR3 nucleotides are TGCGCCAGCACCAGCGCCGGGGCGGGGAATGAGCAGTTCTTC. Residues: CASTSAGAGNEQFF. Drawing the rest from reference TRBV5-1 and TRBJ2-1, the complete variable domain is KAGVTQTPRYLIKTRGQQVTLSCSPISGHRSVSWYQQTPGQGLQFLFEYFSETQRNKGNFPGRFSGRQFSNSRSEMNVSTLELGDSALYLCASTSAGAGNEQFFGPGTRLTVL.

In its sample, this clonotype was seen a few times. The V and J genes are TRBV30 and TRBJ2-4; tentative D call: TRBD1 (5 bases). CDR1 and CDR2 from the germline V gene are GTSNPN and SVGIG (reference sequence). CDR3 length: 11 amino acids. V lost 0 bases to trimming and J lost 11 bases, with 8 bases between them. The CDR3 region has the DNA TGTGCCTGGAGTGTCGGACAAGTTCAGTACTTC. Protein sequence: CAWSVGQVQYF.

This clonotype was found a few times. The CDR3 DNA reads as TGTGCCAGCAGTGAAGTTCCCGGGGGAGGTGGCTACACCTTC. This gives the protein CASSEVPGGGGYTF. V usage is TRBV6-1 and J usage is TRBJ1-2; D is perhaps TRBD1 (5 bases). From germline, CDR1 is MNHNS and CDR2 SASEGT. V lost 1 base and J lost 7, with 13 bases in between. The CDR3 spans 14 residues.

There are a few counts of this clonotype. The V gene is TRBV7-2, the J gene TRBJ2-5, with TRBD2 matching over 10 bases. The CDR3 has 16 amino acids. Germline V CDR1 and CDR2: SGHTA, FQGNSA. V trimming: 1 base; J trimming: 2 bases; junction bases outside the gene matches: 4. CDR3 DNA sequence: TGTGCCAGCAGCTTAGGGGCAGCGGGGGGGCAAGAGACCCAGTACTTC. Translated: CASSLGAAGGQETQYF.

This clonotype showed up just a few times. The chain joins TRBV4-1 to TRBJ1-6; D remains ambiguous. Germline assignment: CDR1 MGHRA and CDR2 YSYEKL. V was clipped by 1 base and J by 7 bases, with 14 bases between them. The CDR3 consists of 16 residues. For the CDR3, the DNA is TGCGCCAGCAGCCAAGTTGTACGAAGAAGGAATTCACCCCTCCACTTT. As protein: CASSQVVRRRNSPLHF.

At least ten counts were recorded for this clonotype. This rearrangement joins TRBV5-5 to TRBJ1-4; TRBD1 might be the D (5 bases). CDR3 size: 14 residues. Per germline, CDR1 SGHKS and CDR2 YYEKEE (reference sequence). The V end lost 10 bases, the J end lost 0 bases, and 13 bases lay between the germline ends. The CDR3 sequence is CASRGGATNEKLFF. Here the CDR3 DNA reads TGTGCCTCGAGGGGTGGGGCAACTAATGAAAAACTGTTTTTT.

The V call is TRBV10-3, the J call TRBJ2-3; D is possibly TRBD1 or TRBD2 (5 bases each). The CDR3 is made up of 13 amino acids. V was shortened by 10 bases and J by 0 bases, with 11 bases between the two germline ends. The germline CDR1 and CDR2 sequences are ENHRY and SYGVKD. The CDR3 here is CATLGASTDTQYF. The DNA of the CDR3 is TGTGCCACCCTCGGGGCTAGCACAGATACGCAGTATTTT.

At least ten counts were recorded for this clonotype. The V call is TRBV7-8, the J call TRBJ2-7; 9 bases map to TRBD1. From germline, CDR1 is SGHVS and CDR2 FQNEAQ. The trim removed 6 bases at V and 4 bases at J, leaving 13 bases unmatched. The CDR3 is made up of 16 amino acids. The CDR3 protein is CASSFTGTGLLYEQYF. The CDR3 DNA reads as TGTGCCAGCAGTTTTACCGGGACAGGGCTTTTATACGAGCAGTACTTC.

There are a few counts of this clonotype. The chain recombines TRBV29-1 with TRBJ1-1; no definite D call. This CDR3 comprises 12 residues. CDR1 and CDR2 from the germline V gene are SQVTM and ANQGSEA. Trimming removed 5 bases from V and 1 base from J, with 8 bases in between. The CDR3 protein is CSVYSRNTEAFF. The CDR3 DNA follows: TGCAGCGTTTATAGCAGGAACACTGAAGCTTTCTTT.

This clonotype turned up a few times. This chain links TRBV6-2 or TRBV6-3 with TRBJ1-1; tentatively, D is TRBD1 (5 bases). There are 14 residues in the CDR3. CDR1 is MNHEY and CDR2 is SVGEGT in the germline V gene. The ends were cut back, 0 bases at V and 4 bases at J, with 9 bases in the middle. CDR3 protein: CASSYSPGFTEAFF. The CDR3 bases are TGTGCCAGCAGTTACTCGCCAGGGTTCACTGAAGCTTTCTTT.

This clonotype was detected ten times or more. A read error may account for a junction end that differs from germline. The chain couples TRBV7-3 to TRBJ2-3, with D perhaps assigned TRBD1 or TRBD2 (5 bases each). Germline values: CDR1 SGHTA, CDR2 FQGTGA. This CDR3 is 12 amino acids long. The CDR3 DNA reads as TGCGCCAGCAGCTTCGAGGGGGATACGCAGTATTTT. It translates to CASSFEGDTQYF. Combining the CDR3 with reference TRBV7-3 and TRBJ2-3 gives the whole variable domain GAGVSQTPSNKVTEKGKYVELRCDPISGHTALYWYRQSLGQGPEFLIYFQGTGAADDSGLPNDRFFAVRPEGSVSTLKIQRTERGDSAVYLCASSFEGDTQYFGPGTRLTVL.

There are a few counts of this clonotype. As DNA, the CDR3 is TGCGCCAGCAGTCAATCCCGACAGGGGGCGCCCTACGAGCAGTACGTC. It yields the protein CASSQSRQGAPYEQYV. The V call is TRBV23-1, the J call TRBJ2-7; 10 bases align to TRBD1. TRBV23-1 is identified as an open reading frame with a role that is uncertain. Trimming took 0 bases from V and 2 from J; bases not matched to a gene: 4. This CDR3 region has 16 residues.

V usage is TRBV5-6 and J usage is TRBJ1-4; weak D call: TRBD1 (5 bases). Germline V CDR1 and CDR2: SGHDT, YYEEEE. The length of the CDR3 is 14 residues. V shed 1 base and J shed 7 bases, with 11 bases lying between them. The CDR3 bases are TGTGCCAGCAGCTTGTATGGGGGAAGTGAAAAACTGTTTTTT. Translated: CASSLYGGSEKLFF.

The V call is TRBV27, the J call TRBJ2-3; 14 positions agree with TRBD2. This CDR3 spans 16 amino acids. Germline CDR1 and CDR2: MNHEY and SMNVEV (reference sequence). The trim removed 7 bases at V and 6 bases at J, leaving 9 bases unmatched. CDR3 protein: CASTGTSGGWGDTQYF. The DNA of the CDR3 is TGTGCCAGCACCGGGACTAGCGGGGGCTGGGGGGATACGCAGTATTTT.

This clonotype has more than one count but fewer than ten. The chain is built from TRBV7-9 and TRBJ1-1; D is possibly TRBD1 (5 bases). From germline, CDR1 is SEHNR and CDR2 FQNEAQ (reference sequence). The CDR3 contains 15 residues. The V end was cut by 5 bases, the J end by 0 bases, with 13 bases between. The CDR3 sequence is CASSASGALNTEAFF. The CDR3 DNA is TGTGCCAGCAGCGCATCCGGGGCTTTGAACACTGAAGCTTTCTTT.

CDR3 sequence: CSVDGSHSNQPQHF. CDR3 coding DNA: TGCAGTGTTGACGGCTCTCATAGCAATCAGCCCCAGCATTTT. The chain carries TRBV20-1 and TRBJ1-5; the D is unclear. Trimming took 7 bases from V and 0 from J, leaving 13 bases between them. CDR1 is DFQATT and CDR2 is SNEGSKA in the germline V gene (reference sequence). The CDR3 runs 14 residues.

This chain joins TRBV7-9 and TRBJ2-3; D is undetermined. The V gene lost 1 base and the J gene lost 0 bases, with 11 bases spanning the gap. The CDR3 has 16 residues. Germline CDR1 is SEHNR and CDR2 is FQNEAQ (reference sequence). The CDR3 bases are TGTGCCAGCAGCTTAGGTCTCGGCTCTAGCACAGATACGCAGTATTTT. It codes for CASSLGLGSSTDTQYF.

This chain joins TRBV7-8 and TRBJ2-5, with 8 bases aligning to TRBD1. V gave up 0 bases and J gave up 3 bases; unmatched junction bases: 6. Germline V gene lookup returns CDR1 SGHVS and CDR2 FQNEAQ. The CDR3 is made up of 16 amino acids. The CDR3 bases are TGTGCCAGCAGCTTAGCGATAGGACAGGGCGAAGAGACCCAGTACTTC. Encoded protein: CASSLAIGQGEETQYF.

This rearrangement joins TRBV3-1 to TRBJ2-4, with 7 bases that match TRBD2. The length of the CDR3 is 13 residues. V shed 5 bases and J 3 bases; nucleotides not matched to a gene: 1. Per the germline V gene, CDR1 is LGHDT and CDR2 is YNNKEL (reference sequence). The CDR3 reads CASSGGGKNIQYF. CDR3 DNA sequence: TGTGCCAGCAGCGGGGGGGGCAAAAACATTCAGTACTTC.

The chain links TRBV12-3 or TRBV12-4 to TRBJ1-2; D remains ambiguous. The CDR3 loop spans 14 amino acids. The V gene lost 4 bases and the J gene lost 8 bases, with 17 bases spanning the gap. The chain's CDR3 is CASSSTIRREGYTF. In DNA form, the CDR3 reads TGTGCCAGCAGTTCCACCATAAGGAGGGAAGGCTACACCTTC.

This clonotype has just a few counts. Here the CDR3 reads CASSLTGQDEKLFF. The DNA of the CDR3 is TGTGCCAGCAGCTTAACGGGACAGGATGAAAAACTGTTTTTT. This chain links TRBV11-2 with TRBJ1-4, with 8 bases matching TRBD1. Germline V CDR1 and CDR2: SGHAT, FQNNGV. This CDR3 comprises 14 residues. J was trimmed by 6 bases and V by 2 bases; bases with no gene match: 2.

This clonotype was counted only a few times. The chain couples TRBV10-3 to TRBJ2-7; the match to TRBD2 covers 10 bases. This CDR3 contains 15 residues. The V segment lost 6 bases and the J segment 4 bases; nucleotides outside the gene matches: 9. Per the germline V gene, CDR1 is ENHRY and CDR2 is SYGVKD. The CDR3 DNA reads as TGTGCCATCAGCGATCTAGCGGGGGCGTTATACGAGCAGTACTTC. Protein: CAISDLAGALYEQYF.

This clonotype came up a few times. This sequence joins TRBV4-1 and TRBJ2-5; D assignment may be TRBD1 or TRBD2 (5 bases each). The CDR3 loop spans 16 amino acids. CDR1 is MGHRA and CDR2 is YSYEKL in the germline V gene. Trimming took off 0 bases at V and 1 base at J, with 12 bases between the two ends. The CDR3 DNA follows: TGCGCCAGCAGCCAAGAGAGGGGCCAGCTCCAAGAGACCCAGTACTTC. Translated: CASSQERGQLQETQYF.

The chain recombines TRBV5-6 with TRBJ1-5; D possibly corresponds to TRBD1 (5 bases). Germline CDR1 reads SGHDT; CDR2 reads YYEEEE. The CDR3 runs to 15 residues. Trimming shortened V by 1 base and J by 3 bases, and 11 bases separated the two germline ends. The CDR3 loop reads CASSLRQTHNQPQHF. CDR3 in DNA: TGTGCCAGCAGCTTGAGACAGACCCACAATCAGCCCCAGCATTTT.